These 12 T cell receptor beta chains share one sample of origin, sequenced in a study of CD8 T cells in ankylosing spondylitis. Broader study findings: Within ankylosing spondylitis blood, a TCR beta motif made up of eight or nine highly homologous variants appeared to be characteristic.

These receptors' targets are unknown. TCRdb independently ran MiXCR on the 5' RACE reads; one entry per CDR3 protein. The sample lists 700,000 to 1,000,000 distinct CDR3 sequences, 12% occurring once. The material sequenced was blood, either unsorted or a sorted T cell fraction (not recorded which). The receptors here all came from a male donor with ankylosing spondylitis.

This clonotype was counted a few times. The J gene is TRBJ1-1, the V gene TRBV20-1; the D gene is possibly TRBD1 (6 bases). CDR1 is DFQATT, CDR2 SNEGSKA, per germline (reference sequence). Trimming left V 6 bases short and J 3 bases short, with 20 bases between. CDR3 length equals 15 residues. CDR3 loop: CSAIPGGGVDTEAFF. The CDR3 DNA reads as TGCAGTGCCATCCCCGGGGGCGGCGTTGACACTGAAGCTTTCTTT.

CDR3 sequence reads: CASKDITSSYEQYF. Here the CDR3 DNA reads TGTGCCAGCAAAGACATAACGAGCTCCTACGAGCAGTACTTC. The chain recombines TRBV6-1 with TRBJ2-7, with D unresolved. Trimming removed 7 bases from V and 0 bases from J, with 13 bases in between. The CDR3 has 14 residues. Germline V lookup: CDR1 MNHNS, CDR2 SASEGT.

The gene calls are TRBV7-9 and TRBJ2-3; maybe TRBD1 (6 bases). The V end lost 8 bases, the J end lost 1 base, and 10 bases lay between the germline ends. Per germline, CDR1 SEHNR and CDR2 FQNEAQ (reference sequence). The CDR3 is 13 amino acids. As DNA, the CDR3 is TGTGCCAGCGGGACATACCGCACAGATACGCAGTATTTT. The encoded protein is CASGTYRTDTQYF.

This clonotype came up a few times. The chain uses TRBV6-6 and TRBJ2-4; D gene ambiguous. CDR3 length: 12 amino acids. Germline V gene sequence: CDR1 MNHNY, CDR2 SVGAGI (reference sequence). V was pared by 6 bases and J by 8 bases, with 11 bases between. CDR3 loop: CASSPRVDIQYF. The CDR3 nucleotides are TGTGCCAGCAGCCCCAGAGTAGACATTCAGTACTTC.

The CDR3 DNA reads as TGTGCCATCAGTGGTAAGGGGTCGTACACTGAAGCTTTCTTT. Translating it yields CAISGKGSYTEAFF. The chain carries TRBV10-3 and TRBJ1-1; the D gene is possibly TRBD1 (5 bases). V was pared by 4 bases and J by 3 bases, with 12 bases between. From germline, CDR1 is ENHRY and CDR2 SYGVKD. This CDR3 contains 14 residues.

This chain uses TRBV28 with TRBJ2-3; no firm D call. CDR3 size: 12 residues. The germline V gene has CDR1 MDHEN and CDR2 SYDVKM. The germline V and J ends were trimmed by 7 bases and 2 bases, with 7 bases remaining between them. CDR3: CASTQNTDTQYF. The CDR3 bases are TGTGCCAGCACCCAAAACACAGATACGCAGTATTTT.

This chain uses TRBV12-3 or TRBV12-4 with TRBJ2-5; D possibly corresponds to TRBD2 (6 bases). The CDR3 has 13 amino acids. The V end lost 3 bases, the J end lost 3 bases, and 8 bases lay between the germline ends. The CDR3 DNA is TGTGCCAGCAGTTTTCGGGGGAAAGAGACCCAGTACTTC. The encoded protein is CASSFRGKETQYF.

The chain combines TRBV6-1 with TRBJ2-5, with 9 nucleotides matching TRBD1. After removal of 4 bases from V and 5 bases from J, the junction contained 2 bases not matched to a gene. The germline CDR1 and CDR2 sequences are MNHNS and SASEGT. The CDR3 extends over 13 amino acids. The CDR3 DNA follows: TGTGCCAGCAGTGGGGACAGGGATGAGACCCAGTACTTC. Protein: CASSGDRDETQYF.

This clonotype was seen more than once but under ten times. V is TRBV20-1 and J is TRBJ1-4, with D perhaps matching TRBD1 (5 bases). Per the germline V gene, CDR1 is DFQATT and CDR2 is SNEGSKA (reference sequence). The V and J ends lost 5 bases and 6 bases respectively, with 16 bases between them. The CDR3 sequence is 14 residues long. The CDR3 sequence: CSAYNGGLDEKLFF. The CDR3 bases are TGCAGTGCTTATAATGGGGGTTTGGATGAAAAACTGTTTTTT.

This clonotype was picked up many times. The chain recombines TRBV20-1 with TRBJ2-7, with 9 bases matching TRBD2. CDR1 DFQATT and CDR2 SNEGSKA come from the germline V gene (reference sequence). The CDR3 sequence is 13 residues long. V was clipped by 0 bases and J by 7 bases; unmatched bases: 4. The CDR3 DNA sequence: TGCAGTGCTAGAGATCGCGGGAGGGGTGAGCAGTACTTC. Protein product: CSARDRGRGEQYF.

In its sample, this clonotype was seen many times. The junction departs from germline at one end; a sequencing error may be responsible. The chain carries TRBV12-3 or TRBV12-4 and TRBJ1-3; D is unclear. CDR3 size: 14 residues. CDR3 nucleotide sequence: TGTGCCAGCAGCTTAGCGGGAGCTGGAAACACCATATATTTT. It encodes CASSLAGAGNTIYF.

This clonotype has a handful of counts. The V call is TRBV5-1, the J call TRBJ2-1; 10 bases agree with TRBD1. Germline CDR1 is SGHRS and CDR2 is YFSETQ. The CDR3 runs to 15 residues. Trimming took 4 bases from V and 4 from J; bases not matched to a gene: 5. The CDR3 sequence: CASSLGTGVYNEQFF. The CDR3 bases are TGCGCCAGCAGCCTCGGGACAGGGGTTTACAATGAGCAGTTCTTC.